Below, one TCR beta chain is given with its context. What this receptor recognizes is not known. No quality values exist for individual bases; no much larger clone is one base distant. Between the V and J ends, shortened by 3 bases and 3 bases respectively, the junction contains 9 bases. CDR1 and CDR2 are drawn from the germline V gene (reference sequence): DFQATT, SNEGSKA. The CDR3 covers 14 residues, taking in both the cysteine and the phenylalanine. Of the read, only the CDR3 DNA is kept; its 42 bases are in frame from base 1. This specimen comes from a study of patients and donors after allogeneic stem cell transplantation (dated by TCRdb to 2019 to 2021). The library was built by means of RT-PCR. The data were produced on a NextSeq 550. TCRdb took the public reads, trimmed them with fastp at Q25, ran MiXCR for clone calling and kept in-frame beta chains. Identical CDR3 protein sequences are pooled into one entry, listed with their most common genes and DNA. The sample table shows approximately 17,000 distinct CDR3 sequences, and 25% to 30% are seen once. The top ten clonotypes cover approximately 40% of the sample.

The source of this sequence is a human donor who was either an allogeneic HSCT recipient or a stem cell or donor lymphocyte infusion donor (not recorded which). It is not recorded whose cells these are; they may come from a transplant donor. Specimen: blood, either unsorted or a sorted T cell fraction (not recorded which). The receptor chain draws on TRBV20-1 and TRBJ1-6; tentative D gene TRBD1, with 5 bases matching. The CDR3 reads CSARRDLYNSPLHF. The nucleotide sequence reads as follows: TGCAGTGCTAGGCGGGACCTCTATAATTCACCCCTCCACTTT.